This T cell receptor beta chain was captured in a study of cytomegalovirus exposure and HLA in healthy donors. Study results and limitations: A few CMV-associated chains were confirmed in vitro to be specific for CMV antigens.

In regard to this clone: What it recognizes is unknown.

V dropped 4 bases and J dropped 1 base, with 13 bases sitting between them. This CDR3 is built from 15 residues. Germline CDR1 reads SGHNT; CDR2 reads YYREEE (reference sequence). Assay: immunoSEQ multiplex PCR; the TCRdb copy retains only in-frame clones and omits some. Here the sample spans just over 80,000 clones, roughly 96% being singletons. The source of this sequence is a young woman in good health and CMV-seronegative. The specimen sequenced was PBMCs. This chain connects TRBV5-4 to TRBJ2-3; maybe TRBD2 (7 bases). Here the CDR3 reads CASSDGGGGTDTQYF. The CDR3, as DNA: TGTGCCAGCAGCGATGGAGGGGGGGGCACAGATACGCAGTATTTT.